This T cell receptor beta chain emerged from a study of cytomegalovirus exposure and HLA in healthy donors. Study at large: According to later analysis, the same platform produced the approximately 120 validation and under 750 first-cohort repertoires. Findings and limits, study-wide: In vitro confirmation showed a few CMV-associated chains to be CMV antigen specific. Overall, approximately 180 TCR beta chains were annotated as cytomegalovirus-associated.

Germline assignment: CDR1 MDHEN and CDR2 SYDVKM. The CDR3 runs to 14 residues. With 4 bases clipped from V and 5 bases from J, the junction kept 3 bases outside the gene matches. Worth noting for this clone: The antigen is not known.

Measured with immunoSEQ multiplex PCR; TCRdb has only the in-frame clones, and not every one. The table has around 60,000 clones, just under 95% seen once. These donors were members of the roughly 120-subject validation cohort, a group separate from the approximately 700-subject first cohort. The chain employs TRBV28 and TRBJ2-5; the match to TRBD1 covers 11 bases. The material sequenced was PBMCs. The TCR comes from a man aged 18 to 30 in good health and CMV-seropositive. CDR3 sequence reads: CASSWTGGIETQYF. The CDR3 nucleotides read TGTGCCAGCAGTTGGACAGGGGGCATTGAGACCCAGTACTTC.